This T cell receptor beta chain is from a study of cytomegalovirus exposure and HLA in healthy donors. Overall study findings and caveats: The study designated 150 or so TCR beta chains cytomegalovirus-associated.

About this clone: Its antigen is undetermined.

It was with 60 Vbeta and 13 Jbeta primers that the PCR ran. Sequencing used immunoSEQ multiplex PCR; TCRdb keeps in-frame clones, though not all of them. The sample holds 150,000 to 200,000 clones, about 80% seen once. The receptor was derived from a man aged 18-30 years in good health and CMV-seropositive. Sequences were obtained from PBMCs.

DNA of the CDR3: TGTGCCAGCAGTGAAGTGGGCGACAGCTCTGGAAACACCATATATTTT. Its protein product is CASSEVGDSSGNTIYF. The chain is built from TRBV6-1 and TRBJ1-3, with D tentatively TRBD1 (5 bases). The CDR3 length is 16 residues. V was clipped by 1 base and J by 0 bases, with 10 bases between them. Germline loops: CDR1 MNHNS, CDR2 SASEGT.